Presented here are 8 T cell receptor beta chains from one specimen sequenced in a study of beta chain features in type 1 diabetes. All of the isolated RNA was reverse transcribed, so expressed TCRB transcripts were sequenced. Measured with immunoSEQ multiplex PCR; TCRdb has only the in-frame clones, and not every one. The table shows about 350,000 clones, with 15% to 20% occurring only once. Sequenced input: naive CD4+ T cells from blood. Receptor source: a woman aged 18-29 years in good health.

V is TRBV11-2 and J is TRBJ1-2; 9 nucleotides line up with TRBD1. Germline V gene data show CDR1 as SGHAT and CDR2 as FQNNGV. Trimming cost V 5 bases and J 5 bases; bases outside gene matches: 6. The CDR3 is made up of 14 amino acids. The CDR3 region has the DNA TGTGCCAGCAGCGAGGACAGGGGAGAATATGGCTACACCTTC. It codes for CASSEDRGEYGYTF.

This chain joins TRBV19 and TRBJ2-5; a possible D gene is TRBD2 (6 bases). The CDR3 is 16 amino acids. CDR1 LNHDA and CDR2 SQIVND come from the germline V gene (reference sequence). The ends were cut back, 5 bases at V and 5 bases at J, with 21 bases in the middle. The CDR3 region is CASSLPGVPGVETQYF. The DNA for the CDR3 is TGTGCCAGTAGTCTCCCTGGTGTCCCGGGAGTCGAGACCCAGTACTTC.

The V call is TRBV30, the J call TRBJ2-1; a possible D gene is TRBD2 (6 bases). The CDR3 spans 12 residues. CDR1 and CDR2 (germline): GTSNPN, SVGIG (reference sequence). V was trimmed by 2 bases and J by 7 bases, leaving 9 bases between them. As DNA, the CDR3 is TGTGCCTGGAGTAGACTAGGGAATGAGCAGTTCTTC. Protein sequence: CAWSRLGNEQFF.

This clone was observed a handful of times. The chain carries TRBV19 and TRBJ1-2, with 8 bases that match TRBD1. Germline V gives CDR1 LNHDA, CDR2 SQIVND (reference sequence). The CDR3 spans 14 residues. V shed 4 bases and J 2 bases; nucleotides not matched to a gene: 3. The CDR3 here is CASSRDRTNYGYTF. CDR3 nucleotide sequence: TGTGCCAGTAGTAGGGACAGGACGAACTATGGCTACACCTTC.

The V and J genes are TRBV5-1 and TRBJ2-1; 7 bases agree with TRBD2. The germline gives CDR1 SGHRS, CDR2 YFSETQ. V shed 0 bases, J shed 4 bases, and the junction held 19 bases outside the gene matches. CDR3 size: 20 residues. The CDR3 region has the DNA TGCGCCAGCAGCTTGGTCGGACTAGGAGGTTATGTGGGGATTTACAATGAGCAGTTCTTC. Translation: CASSLVGLGGYVGIYNEQFF. Full variable domain (rest looked up from reference TRBV5-1 and TRBJ2-1): KAGVTQTPRYLIKTRGQQVTLSCSPISGHRSVSWYQQTPGQGLQFLFEYFSETQRNKGNFPGRFSGRQFSNSRSEMNVSTLELGDSALYLCASSLVGLGGYVGIYNEQFFGPGTRLTVL.

The chain employs TRBV4-1 and TRBJ1-1; no clear D gene. The V gene lost 0 bases and the J gene lost 5 bases, with 7 bases spanning the gap. CDR3 size: 13 residues. From germline, CDR1 is MGHRA and CDR2 YSYEKL. The DNA of the CDR3 is TGCGCCAGCAGCCAAGAGAGGTTAACTGAAGCTTTCTTT. Translation: CASSQERLTEAFF.

Written as DNA, the CDR3 is TGCGCCAGCAGCTTGCAAGGAGGGGATCAGCCCCAGCATTTT. Translated, it gives CASSLQGGDQPQHF. The chain joins TRBV5-1 to TRBJ1-5; perhaps TRBD1 as D (5 bases). The CDR3 runs 14 residues. The V end was cut by 1 base, the J end by 5 bases, with 10 bases between. CDR1 and CDR2 from the germline V gene are SGHRS and YFSETQ.

The V and J genes are TRBV10-3 and TRBJ1-4; no reliable D call. The CDR3 length is 12 residues. Trimming left V 0 bases short and J 8 bases short, with 4 bases between. The germline V gene has CDR1 ENHRY and CDR2 SYGVKD. The CDR3 DNA is TGTGCCATCAGTGAGTCGTCGGAAAAACTGTTTTTT. It yields the protein CAISESSEKLFF.